This paragraph covers one T cell receptor beta chain sequence. Antigen unknown. These data belong to a study of CD8 T cells in ankylosing spondylitis. Study results and caveats: Matched ankylosing spondylitis synovial fluid reportedly contained a significantly enriched population of disease-linked clones. Peripheral blood samples showed relatively rare disease-linked clones, and these clones were CD8+.

Via MiXCR, TCRdb re-called the 5' RACE reads, giving one row per CDR3 protein. Of about 350,000 distinct CDR3 sequences listed, 20% to 25% are singletons. This receptor was obtained from a male donor with ankylosing spondylitis or in good health (not recorded which). Sequenced input: blood, either unsorted or a sorted T cell fraction (not recorded which).

In nucleotides, the CDR3 is TGTGCCAGCAGTGAAGGGACAGTTAGCACAGATACGCAGTATTTT. It yields the protein CASSEGTVSTDTQYF. The chain uses TRBV2 and TRBJ2-3, with D tentatively TRBD1 (6 bases). The V and J ends lost 1 base and 0 bases respectively, with 8 bases between them. This CDR3 is built from 15 residues. CDR1 SNHLY and CDR2 FYNNEI come from the germline V gene.